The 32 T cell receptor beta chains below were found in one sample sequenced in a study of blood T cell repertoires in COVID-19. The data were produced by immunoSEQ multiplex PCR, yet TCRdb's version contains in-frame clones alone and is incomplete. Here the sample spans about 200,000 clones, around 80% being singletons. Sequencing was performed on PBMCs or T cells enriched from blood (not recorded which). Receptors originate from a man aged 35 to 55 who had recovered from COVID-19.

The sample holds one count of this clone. This chain's CDR3 is CASSPMGGTNEQFF. Written as DNA, the CDR3 is TGTGCCAGCAGCCCCATGGGGGGGACCAATGAGCAGTTCTTC. The V gene is TRBV16, the J gene TRBJ2-1, with TRBD2 matching over 7 bases. J lost 6 bases, V lost 4 bases, and 6 bases had no gene match. This CDR3 contains 14 residues. Germline V gene data show CDR1 as KGHSY and CDR2 as FQNENV.

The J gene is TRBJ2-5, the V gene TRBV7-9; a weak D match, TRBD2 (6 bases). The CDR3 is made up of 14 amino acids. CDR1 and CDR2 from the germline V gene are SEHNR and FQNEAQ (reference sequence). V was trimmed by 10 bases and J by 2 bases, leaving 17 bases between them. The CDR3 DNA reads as TGTGCCATCACATCCGGGACTTTGCAAGAGACCCAGTACTTC. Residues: CAITSGTLQETQYF.

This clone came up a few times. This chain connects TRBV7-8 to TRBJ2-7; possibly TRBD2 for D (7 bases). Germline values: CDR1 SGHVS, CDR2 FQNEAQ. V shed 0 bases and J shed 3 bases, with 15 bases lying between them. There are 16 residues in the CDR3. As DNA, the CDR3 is TGTGCCAGCAGCTTAGCGCGGCCAGGGGAGGGCTACGAGCAGTACTTC. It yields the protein CASSLARPGEGYEQYF.

DNA of the CDR3: TGTGCCAGTAGTATAGATCGACGGGGGAACTATGGCTACACCTTC. Protein product: CASSIDRRGNYGYTF. The rearrangement uses TRBV19 and TRBJ1-2, with D possibly matching TRBD1 (5 bases). The germline gives CDR1 LNHDA, CDR2 SQIVND (reference sequence). The V gene lost 0 bases and the J gene lost 2 bases, with 10 bases spanning the gap. This CDR3 region has 15 residues.

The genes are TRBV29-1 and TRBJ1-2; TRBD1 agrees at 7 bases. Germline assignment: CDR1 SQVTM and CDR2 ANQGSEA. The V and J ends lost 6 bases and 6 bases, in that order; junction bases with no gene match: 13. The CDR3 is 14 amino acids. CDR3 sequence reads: CSVNGRQGDHGYTF. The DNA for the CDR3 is TGCAGCGTCAATGGGCGACAGGGTGATCATGGCTACACCTTC.

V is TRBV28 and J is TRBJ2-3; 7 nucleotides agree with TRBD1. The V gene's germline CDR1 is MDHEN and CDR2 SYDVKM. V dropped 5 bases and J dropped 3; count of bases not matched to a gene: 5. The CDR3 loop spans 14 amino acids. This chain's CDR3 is CASSPQTGTDTQYF. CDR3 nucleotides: TGTGCCAGCAGTCCCCAGACAGGGACAGATACGCAGTATTTT.

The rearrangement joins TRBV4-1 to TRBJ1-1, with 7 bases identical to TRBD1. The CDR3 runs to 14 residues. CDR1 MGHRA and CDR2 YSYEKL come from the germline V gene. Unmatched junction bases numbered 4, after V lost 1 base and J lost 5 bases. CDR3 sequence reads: CASSQAGGNTEAFF. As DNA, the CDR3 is TGCGCCAGCAGCCAAGCAGGGGGAAATACTGAAGCTTTCTTT.

The CDR3 bases are TGTGCCACCAGTAGTACAGGGGGCTACTCTGGAAACACCATATATTTT. This translates into CATSSTGGYSGNTIYF. V gene TRBV15 combines with J gene TRBJ1-3, with 9 bases that match TRBD1. Germline CDR1 reads LNHNV; CDR2 reads YYDKDF (reference sequence). Trimming removed 6 bases from V and 0 bases from J; junction bases left unmatched: 6. CDR3 size: 16 residues.

This CDR3 reads CASSEGTARYQPQHF. Here the CDR3 DNA reads TGTGCCAGCAGTGAAGGGACAGCTCGGTACCAGCCCCAGCATTTT. The rearrangement uses TRBV2 and TRBJ1-5; maybe TRBD1 (6 bases). There are 15 residues in the CDR3. Germline V gene sequence: CDR1 SNHLY, CDR2 FYNNEI. Between the trimmed V and J ends, which lost 1 base and 7 bases, there was a span of 14 bases.

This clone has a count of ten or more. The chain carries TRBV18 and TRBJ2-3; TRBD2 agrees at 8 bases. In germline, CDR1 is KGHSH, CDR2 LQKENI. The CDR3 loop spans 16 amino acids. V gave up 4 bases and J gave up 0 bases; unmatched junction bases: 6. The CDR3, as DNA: TGTGCCAGCTCACTACTCAGCGGGGGTAGCACAGATACGCAGTATTTT. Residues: CASSLLSGGSTDTQYF.

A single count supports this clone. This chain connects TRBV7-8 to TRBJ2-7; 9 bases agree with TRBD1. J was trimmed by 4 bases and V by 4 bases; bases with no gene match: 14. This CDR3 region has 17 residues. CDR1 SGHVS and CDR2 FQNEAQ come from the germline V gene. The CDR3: CASSWVGTGWASYEQYF. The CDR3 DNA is TGTGCCAGCAGCTGGGTAGGGACAGGGTGGGCGAGTTACGAGCAGTACTTC.

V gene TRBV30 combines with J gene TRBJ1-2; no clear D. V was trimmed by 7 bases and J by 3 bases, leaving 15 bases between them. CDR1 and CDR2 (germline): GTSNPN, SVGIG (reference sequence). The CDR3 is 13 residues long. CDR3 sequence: CASMRGEHYGYTF. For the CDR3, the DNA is TGTGCCTCAATGCGGGGAGAGCACTATGGCTACACCTTC. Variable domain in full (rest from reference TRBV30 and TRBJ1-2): SQTIHQWPATLVQPVGSPLSLECTVEGTSNPNLYWYRQAAGRGLQLLFYSVGIGQISSEVPQNLSASRPQDRQFILSSKKLLLSDSGFYLCASMRGEHYGYTFGSGTRLTVV.

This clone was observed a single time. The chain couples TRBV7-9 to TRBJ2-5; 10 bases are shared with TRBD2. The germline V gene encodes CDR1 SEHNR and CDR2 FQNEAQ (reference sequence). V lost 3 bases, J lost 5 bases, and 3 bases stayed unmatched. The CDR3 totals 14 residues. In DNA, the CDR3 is TGTGCCAGCAGCTTCCTAGCGGGAGTGGAGACCCAGTACTTC. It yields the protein CASSFLAGVETQYF.

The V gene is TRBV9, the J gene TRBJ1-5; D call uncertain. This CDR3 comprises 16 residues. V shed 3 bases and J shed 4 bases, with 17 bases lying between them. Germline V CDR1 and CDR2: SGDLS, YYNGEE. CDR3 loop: CASSAPPGDINQPQHF. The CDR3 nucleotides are TGTGCCAGCAGCGCCCCCCCCGGGGATATTAATCAGCCCCAGCATTTT.

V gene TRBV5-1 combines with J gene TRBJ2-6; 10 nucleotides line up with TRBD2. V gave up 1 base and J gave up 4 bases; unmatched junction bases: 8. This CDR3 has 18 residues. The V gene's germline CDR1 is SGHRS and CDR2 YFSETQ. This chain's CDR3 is CASSLFPSGGAGANVLTF. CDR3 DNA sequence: TGCGCCAGCAGCTTGTTCCCTAGCGGGGGCGCAGGGGCCAACGTCCTGACTTTC.

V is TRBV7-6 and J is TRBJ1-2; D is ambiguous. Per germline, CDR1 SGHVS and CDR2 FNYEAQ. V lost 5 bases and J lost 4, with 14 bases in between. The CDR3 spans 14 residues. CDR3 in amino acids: CASSPVWAAYGYTF. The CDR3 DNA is TGTGCCAGCAGCCCCGTCTGGGCTGCCTATGGCTACACCTTC.

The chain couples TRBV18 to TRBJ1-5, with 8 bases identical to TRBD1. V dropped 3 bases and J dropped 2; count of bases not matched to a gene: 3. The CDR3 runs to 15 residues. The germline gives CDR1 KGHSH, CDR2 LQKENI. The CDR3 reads CASSPLDRGNQPQHF. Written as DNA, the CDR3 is TGTGCCAGCTCACCCCTGGACAGGGGCAATCAGCCCCAGCATTTT.

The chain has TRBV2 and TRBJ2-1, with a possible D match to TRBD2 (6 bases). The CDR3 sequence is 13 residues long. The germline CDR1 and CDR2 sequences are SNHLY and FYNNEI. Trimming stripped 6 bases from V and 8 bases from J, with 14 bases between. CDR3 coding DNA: TGTGCCAGCAGGCGGGTCCCGGGGGATGAGCAGTTCTTC. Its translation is CASRRVPGDEQFF. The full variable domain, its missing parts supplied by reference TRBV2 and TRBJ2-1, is EPEVTQTPSHQVTQMGQEVILRCVPISNHLYFYWYRQILGQKVEFLVSFYNNEISEKSEIFDDQFSVERPDGSNFTLKIRSTKLEDSAMYFCASRRVPGDEQFFGPGTRLTVL.

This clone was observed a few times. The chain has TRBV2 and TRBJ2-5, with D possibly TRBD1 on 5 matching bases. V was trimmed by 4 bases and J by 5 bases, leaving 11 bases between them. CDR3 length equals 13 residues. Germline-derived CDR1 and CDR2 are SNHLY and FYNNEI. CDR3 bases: TGTGCCAGCAGTGTAGGGGTCCGGGAGACCCAGTACTTC. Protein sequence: CASSVGVRETQYF.

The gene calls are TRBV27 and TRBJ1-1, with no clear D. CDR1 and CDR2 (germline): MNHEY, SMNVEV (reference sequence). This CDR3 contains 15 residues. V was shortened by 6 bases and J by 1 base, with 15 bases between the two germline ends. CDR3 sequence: CASSPTILPNTEAFF. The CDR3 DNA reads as TGTGCCAGCAGCCCTACTATCCTTCCGAACACTGAAGCTTTCTTT.

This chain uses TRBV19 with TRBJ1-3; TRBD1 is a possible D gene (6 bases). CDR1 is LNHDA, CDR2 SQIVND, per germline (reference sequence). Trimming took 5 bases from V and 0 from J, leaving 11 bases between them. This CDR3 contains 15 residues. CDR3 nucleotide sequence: TGTGCCAGTAGTTCCGGACAGTTCTCTGGAAACACCATATATTTT. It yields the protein CASSSGQFSGNTIYF.

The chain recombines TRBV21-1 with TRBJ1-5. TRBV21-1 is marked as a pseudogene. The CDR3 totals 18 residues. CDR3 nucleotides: TGTGCCAGCAGCGCCCACCCAGCAGGAGGGGCGCTGAGGCAGCCCCAGCATTTT. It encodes CASSAHPAGGALRQPQHF.

CDR3 amino acids: CSAGEWGYTF. CDR3 DNA: TGCAGCGCGGGGGAGTGGGGCTACACCTTC. The rearrangement joins TRBV29-1 to TRBJ1-2, with D possibly TRBD1 on 5 matching bases. Per the germline V gene, CDR1 is SQVTM and CDR2 is ANQGSEA. The CDR3 consists of 10 residues. V lost 7 bases to trimming and J lost 8 bases, with 11 bases between them.

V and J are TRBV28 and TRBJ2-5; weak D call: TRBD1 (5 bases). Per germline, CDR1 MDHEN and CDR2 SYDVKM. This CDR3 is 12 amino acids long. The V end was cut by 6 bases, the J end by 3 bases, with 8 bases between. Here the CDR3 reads CASRAGKETQYF. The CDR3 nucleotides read TGTGCCAGCAGGGCAGGGAAAGAGACCCAGTACTTC.

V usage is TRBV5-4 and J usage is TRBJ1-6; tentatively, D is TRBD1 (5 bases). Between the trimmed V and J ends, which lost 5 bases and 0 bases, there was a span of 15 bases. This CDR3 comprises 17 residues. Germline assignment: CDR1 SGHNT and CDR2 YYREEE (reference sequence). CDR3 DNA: TGTGCCAGCAGGGGGGGACCGCAGAGCTCCTATAATTCACCCCTCCACTTT. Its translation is CASRGGPQSSYNSPLHF.

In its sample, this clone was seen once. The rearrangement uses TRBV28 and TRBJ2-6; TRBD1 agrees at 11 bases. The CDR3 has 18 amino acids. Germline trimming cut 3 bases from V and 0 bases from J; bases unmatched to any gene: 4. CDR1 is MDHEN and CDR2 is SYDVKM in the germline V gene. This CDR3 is CASSLDRGRGSGANVLTF. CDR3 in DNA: TGTGCCAGCAGTTTGGACAGGGGGCGCGGCTCTGGGGCCAACGTCCTGACTTTC.

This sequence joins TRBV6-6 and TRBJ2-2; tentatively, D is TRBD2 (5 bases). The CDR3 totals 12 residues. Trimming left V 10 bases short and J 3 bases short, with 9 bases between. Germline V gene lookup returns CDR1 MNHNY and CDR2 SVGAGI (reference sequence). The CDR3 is CATELDTGELFF. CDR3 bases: TGTGCCACGGAACTAGACACCGGGGAGCTGTTTTTT.

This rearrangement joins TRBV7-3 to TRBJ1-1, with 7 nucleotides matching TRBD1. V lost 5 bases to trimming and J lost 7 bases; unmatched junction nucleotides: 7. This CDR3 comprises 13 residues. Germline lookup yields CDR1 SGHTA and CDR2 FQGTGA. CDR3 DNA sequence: TGTGCCAGCAGCCTAGACAGGGAAGGTGAAGCTTTCTTT. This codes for CASSLDREGEAFF.

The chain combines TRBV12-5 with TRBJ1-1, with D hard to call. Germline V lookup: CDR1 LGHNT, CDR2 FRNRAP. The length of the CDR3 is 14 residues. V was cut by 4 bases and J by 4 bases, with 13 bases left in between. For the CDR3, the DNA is TGTGCTAGTGGTTCAAGCACGTTACTCACTGAAGCTTTCTTT. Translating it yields CASGSSTLLTEAFF.

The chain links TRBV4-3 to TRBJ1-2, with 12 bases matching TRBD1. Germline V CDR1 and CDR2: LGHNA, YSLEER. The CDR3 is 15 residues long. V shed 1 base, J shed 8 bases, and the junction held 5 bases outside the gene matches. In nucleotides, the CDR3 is TGCGCCAGCAGCCAAGTGGGGGACAGGGGGCTCGGCTACACCTTC. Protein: CASSQVGDRGLGYTF.

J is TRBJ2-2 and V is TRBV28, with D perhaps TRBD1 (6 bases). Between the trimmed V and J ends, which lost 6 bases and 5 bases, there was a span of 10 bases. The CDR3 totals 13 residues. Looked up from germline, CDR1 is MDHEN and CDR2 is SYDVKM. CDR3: CASSQGQTGELFF. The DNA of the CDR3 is TGTGCCAGCAGCCAGGGACAAACCGGGGAGCTGTTTTTT.

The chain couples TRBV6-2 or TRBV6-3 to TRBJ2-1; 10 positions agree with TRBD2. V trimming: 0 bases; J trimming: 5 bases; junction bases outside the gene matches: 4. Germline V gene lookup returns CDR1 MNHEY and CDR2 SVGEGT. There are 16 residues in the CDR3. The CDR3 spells CASSYSRLAGDNEQFF. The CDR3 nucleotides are TGTGCCAGCAGTTACTCTCGCCTAGCGGGAGACAATGAGCAGTTCTTC.